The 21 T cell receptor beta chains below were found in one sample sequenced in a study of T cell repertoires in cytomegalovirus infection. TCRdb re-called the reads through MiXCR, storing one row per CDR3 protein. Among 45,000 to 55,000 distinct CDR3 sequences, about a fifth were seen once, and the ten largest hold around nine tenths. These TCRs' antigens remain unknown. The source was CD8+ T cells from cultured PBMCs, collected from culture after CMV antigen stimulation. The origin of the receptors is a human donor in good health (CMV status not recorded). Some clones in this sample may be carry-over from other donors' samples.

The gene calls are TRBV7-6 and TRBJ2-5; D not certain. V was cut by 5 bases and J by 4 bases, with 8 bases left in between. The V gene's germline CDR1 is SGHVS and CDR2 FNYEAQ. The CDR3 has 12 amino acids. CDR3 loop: CASSHGPETQYF. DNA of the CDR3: TGTGCCAGCAGCCATGGGCCAGAGACCCAGTACTTC.

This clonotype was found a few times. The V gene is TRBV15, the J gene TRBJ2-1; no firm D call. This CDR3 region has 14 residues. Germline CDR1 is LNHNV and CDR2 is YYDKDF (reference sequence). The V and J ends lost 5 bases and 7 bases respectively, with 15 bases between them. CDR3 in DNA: TGTGCCACCAGCGAACGCGGACGGCAGAATGAGCAGTTCTTC. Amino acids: CATSERGRQNEQFF.

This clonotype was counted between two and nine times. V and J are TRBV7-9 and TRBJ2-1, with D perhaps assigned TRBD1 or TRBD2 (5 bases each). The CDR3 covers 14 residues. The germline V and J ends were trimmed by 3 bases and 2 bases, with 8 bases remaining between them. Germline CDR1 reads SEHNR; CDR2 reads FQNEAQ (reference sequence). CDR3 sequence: CASSFGTAYNEQFF. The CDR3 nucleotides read TGTGCCAGCAGCTTCGGGACCGCCTACAATGAGCAGTTCTTC.

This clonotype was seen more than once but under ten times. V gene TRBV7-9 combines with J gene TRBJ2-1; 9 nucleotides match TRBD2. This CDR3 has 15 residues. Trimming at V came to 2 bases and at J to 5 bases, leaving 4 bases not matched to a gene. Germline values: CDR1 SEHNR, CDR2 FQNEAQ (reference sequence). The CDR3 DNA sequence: TGTGCCAGCAGCTTATCTCTAGCGGGAAACAATGAGCAGTTCTTC. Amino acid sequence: CASSLSLAGNNEQFF.

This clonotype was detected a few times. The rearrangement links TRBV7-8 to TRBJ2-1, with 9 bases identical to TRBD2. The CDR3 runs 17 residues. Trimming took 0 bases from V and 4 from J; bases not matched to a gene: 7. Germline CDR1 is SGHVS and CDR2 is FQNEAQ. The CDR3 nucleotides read TGTGCCAGCAGCTTAGCGACGTCGGCGGGGGGGTACAATGAGCAGTTCTTC. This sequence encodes CASSLATSAGGYNEQFF.

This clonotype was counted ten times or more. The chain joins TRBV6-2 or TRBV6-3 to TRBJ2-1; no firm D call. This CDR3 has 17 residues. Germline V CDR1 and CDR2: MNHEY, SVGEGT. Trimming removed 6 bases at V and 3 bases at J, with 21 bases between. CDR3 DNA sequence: TGTGCCAGCAGCGGCCCAGCCGGGCAGTTGGGCTACAATGAGCAGTTCTTC. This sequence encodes CASSGPAGQLGYNEQFF.

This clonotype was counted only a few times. CDR3 protein: CASSYGTGAGGNTIYF. CDR3 in DNA: TGTGCCAGCAGTTACGGGACAGGGGCCGGAGGAAACACCATATATTTT. V gene TRBV6-5 combines with J gene TRBJ1-3, with 10 bases fitting TRBD1. CDR3 length equals 16 residues. The germline gives CDR1 MNHEY, CDR2 SVGAGI. The trim removed 2 bases at V and 4 bases at J, leaving 5 bases unmatched.

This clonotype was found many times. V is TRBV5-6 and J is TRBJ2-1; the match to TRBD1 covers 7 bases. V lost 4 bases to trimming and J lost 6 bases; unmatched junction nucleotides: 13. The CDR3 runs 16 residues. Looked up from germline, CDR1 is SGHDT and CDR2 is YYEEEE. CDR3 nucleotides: TGTGCCAGCAGCCAATCGACAGGGCCATACCCCAATGAGCAGTTCTTC. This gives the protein CASSQSTGPYPNEQFF.

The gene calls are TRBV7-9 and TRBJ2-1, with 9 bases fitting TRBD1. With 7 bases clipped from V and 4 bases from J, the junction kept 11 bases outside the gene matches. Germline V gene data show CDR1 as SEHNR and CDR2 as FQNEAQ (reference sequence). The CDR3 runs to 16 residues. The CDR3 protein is CASTSRPGQGYNEQFF. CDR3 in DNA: TGTGCCAGCACTTCAAGACCGGGACAGGGTTACAATGAGCAGTTCTTC.

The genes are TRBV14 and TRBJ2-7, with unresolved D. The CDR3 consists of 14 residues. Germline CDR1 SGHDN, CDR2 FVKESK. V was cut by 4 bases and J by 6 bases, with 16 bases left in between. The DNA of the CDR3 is TGTGCCAGCAGCCCCGGACGAAATGCGCGCGAGCAGTACTTC. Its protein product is CASSPGRNAREQYF.

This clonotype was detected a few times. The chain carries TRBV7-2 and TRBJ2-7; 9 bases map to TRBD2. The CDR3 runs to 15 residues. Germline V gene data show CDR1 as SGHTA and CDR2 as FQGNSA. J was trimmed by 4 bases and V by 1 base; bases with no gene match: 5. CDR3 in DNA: TGTGCCAGCAGCTTAGGGTCTAGCGGGATGTACGAGCAGTACTTC. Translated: CASSLGSSGMYEQYF.

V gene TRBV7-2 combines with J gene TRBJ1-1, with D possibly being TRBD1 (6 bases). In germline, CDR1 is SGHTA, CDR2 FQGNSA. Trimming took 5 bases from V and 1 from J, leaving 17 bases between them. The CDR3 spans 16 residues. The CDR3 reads CASSHPLDRPNTEAFF. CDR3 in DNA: TGTGCCAGCAGCCACCCCCTAGACAGGCCGAACACTGAAGCTTTCTTT.

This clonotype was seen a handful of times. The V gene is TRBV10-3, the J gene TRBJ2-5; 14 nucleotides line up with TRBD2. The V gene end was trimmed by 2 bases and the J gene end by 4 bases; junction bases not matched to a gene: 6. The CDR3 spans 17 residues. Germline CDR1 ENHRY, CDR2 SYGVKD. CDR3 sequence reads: CAISETSTSGGAETQYF. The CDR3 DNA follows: TGTGCCATCAGTGAGACTTCGACTAGCGGGGGGGCAGAGACCCAGTACTTC.

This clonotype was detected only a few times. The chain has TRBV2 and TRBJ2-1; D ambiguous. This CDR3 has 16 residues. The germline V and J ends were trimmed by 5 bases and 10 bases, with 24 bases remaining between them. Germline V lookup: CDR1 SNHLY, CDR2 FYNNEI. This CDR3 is CASSSVLRKISWEQFF. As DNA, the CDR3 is TGTGCCAGCAGTTCAGTTCTGAGGAAAATCTCCTGGGAGCAGTTCTTC.

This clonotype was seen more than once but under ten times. The CDR3 nucleotides read TGTGCCAGCAGCCAAGTCTTAGAGGGCTACGAGCAGTACTTC. Translated: CASSQVLEGYEQYF. The V call is TRBV4-2, the J call TRBJ2-7, with D possibly being TRBD2 (5 bases). CDR1 is LGHNA and CDR2 is YNFKEQ in the germline V gene. V was cut by 1 base and J by 3 bases, with 10 bases left in between. This CDR3 has 14 residues.

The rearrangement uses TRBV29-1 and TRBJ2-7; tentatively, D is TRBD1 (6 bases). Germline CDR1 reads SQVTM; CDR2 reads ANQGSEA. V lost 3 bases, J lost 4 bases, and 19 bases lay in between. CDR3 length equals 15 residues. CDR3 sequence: CSVEWALGAEYEQYF. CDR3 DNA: TGCAGCGTTGAGTGGGCCCTGGGGGCCGAGTACGAGCAGTACTTC.

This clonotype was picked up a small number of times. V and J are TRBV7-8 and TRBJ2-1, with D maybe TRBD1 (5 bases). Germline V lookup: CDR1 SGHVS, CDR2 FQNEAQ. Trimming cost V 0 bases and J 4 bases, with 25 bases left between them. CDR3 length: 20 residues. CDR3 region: CASSLAGHRVLVHTYNEQFF. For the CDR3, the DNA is TGTGCCAGCAGCTTAGCAGGACACCGAGTCCTTGTGCACACTTACAATGAGCAGTTCTTC.

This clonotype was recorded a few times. CDR3 in amino acids: CATSDPGVYSGNTIYF. For the CDR3, the DNA is TGTGCCACCAGTGACCCCGGCGTCTACTCTGGAAACACCATATATTTT. V and J are TRBV24-1 and TRBJ1-3; D is uncertain. The CDR3 totals 16 residues. Germline V gene data show CDR1 as KGHDR and CDR2 as SFDVKD. V was trimmed by 4 bases and J by 0 bases, leaving 12 bases between them.

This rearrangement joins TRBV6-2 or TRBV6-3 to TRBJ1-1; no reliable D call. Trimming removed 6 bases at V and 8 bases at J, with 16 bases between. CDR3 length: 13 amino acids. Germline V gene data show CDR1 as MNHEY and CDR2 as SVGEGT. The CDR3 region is CASSQSPGLEAFF. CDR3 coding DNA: TGTGCCAGCAGCCAAAGCCCAGGATTGGAAGCTTTCTTT.

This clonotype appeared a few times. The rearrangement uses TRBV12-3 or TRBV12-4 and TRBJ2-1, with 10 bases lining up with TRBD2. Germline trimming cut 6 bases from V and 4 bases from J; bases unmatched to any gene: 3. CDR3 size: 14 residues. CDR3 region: CASSASGGYNEQFF. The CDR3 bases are TGTGCCAGCAGCGCTAGCGGGGGTTACAATGAGCAGTTCTTC.

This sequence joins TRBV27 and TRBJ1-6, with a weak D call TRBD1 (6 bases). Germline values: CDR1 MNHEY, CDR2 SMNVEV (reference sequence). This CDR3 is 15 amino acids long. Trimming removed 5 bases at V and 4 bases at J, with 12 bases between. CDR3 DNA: TGTGCCAGCAGTCTAAGGACAGAGTATAATTCACCCCTCCACTTT. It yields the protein CASSLRTEYNSPLHF.